The text below deals with one T cell receptor beta chain. Its antigen is unknown. The read is 3 residues too short to cover the CDR3 end, so that end is filled in from the germline J gene. This CDR3 comprises 13 residues. Looked up from germline, CDR1 is DFQATT and CDR2 is SNEGSKA (reference sequence). The V gene end was trimmed by 5 bases and the J gene end by 5 bases; junction bases not matched to a gene: 7. The data are from a study of T cells in women clearing cervical HPV infection. Whole-study context: No precancer developed; the control's incident HPV16 infection cleared within 12 months. Case blood drawn at lesion detection; control blood after infection cleared. Points from the study as a whole: It is unknown whether associations predate infection; no effector/memory or HPV-specific sorting.

Libraries were prepared by immunoSEQ multiplex PCR; TCRdb keeps only in-frame clonotypes and omits some of them. The sample totals tens of thousands of clones. Each participant carried one incident cervical HPV16 infection only. The sequencing input was blood buffy coat. This chain links TRBV20-1 with TRBJ2-7; 9 nucleotides match TRBD2. The TCR was taken from a woman between 18 and 75 years old with a cervical HPV16 infection that either progressed to CIN3+ or cleared (not recorded which). CDR3 DNA, as far as it was read: TGCAGTGCTCAGGGACTAGCTCTTCACGAG. It encodes CSAQGLALHE. The CDR3 as a whole reads CSAQGLALHEQYF.